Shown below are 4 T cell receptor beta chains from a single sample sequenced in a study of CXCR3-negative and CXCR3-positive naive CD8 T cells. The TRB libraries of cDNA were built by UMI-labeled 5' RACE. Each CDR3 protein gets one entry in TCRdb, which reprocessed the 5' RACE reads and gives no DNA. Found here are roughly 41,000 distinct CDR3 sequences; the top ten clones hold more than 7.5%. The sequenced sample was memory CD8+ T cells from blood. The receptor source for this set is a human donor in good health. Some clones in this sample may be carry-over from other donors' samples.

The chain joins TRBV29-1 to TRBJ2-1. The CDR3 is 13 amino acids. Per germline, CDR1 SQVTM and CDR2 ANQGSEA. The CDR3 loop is CSGMTSTDNEQFF.

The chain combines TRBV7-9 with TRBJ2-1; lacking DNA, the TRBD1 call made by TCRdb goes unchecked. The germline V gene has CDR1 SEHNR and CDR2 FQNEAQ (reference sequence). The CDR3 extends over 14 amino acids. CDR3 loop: CASTTDGRNHEQFF.

The CDR3 here is CASSDGDFTDTQYF. V usage is TRBV10-1 and J usage is TRBJ2-3; the TCRdb call, TRBD2, lacks DNA for checking. The CDR3 loop spans 14 amino acids. Germline values: CDR1 WNHNN, CDR2 SYGVQD (reference sequence).

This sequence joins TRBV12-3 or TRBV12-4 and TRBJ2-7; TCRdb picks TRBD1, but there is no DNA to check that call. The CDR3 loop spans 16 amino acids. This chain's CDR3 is CASSLGPIEGLGEQYF.